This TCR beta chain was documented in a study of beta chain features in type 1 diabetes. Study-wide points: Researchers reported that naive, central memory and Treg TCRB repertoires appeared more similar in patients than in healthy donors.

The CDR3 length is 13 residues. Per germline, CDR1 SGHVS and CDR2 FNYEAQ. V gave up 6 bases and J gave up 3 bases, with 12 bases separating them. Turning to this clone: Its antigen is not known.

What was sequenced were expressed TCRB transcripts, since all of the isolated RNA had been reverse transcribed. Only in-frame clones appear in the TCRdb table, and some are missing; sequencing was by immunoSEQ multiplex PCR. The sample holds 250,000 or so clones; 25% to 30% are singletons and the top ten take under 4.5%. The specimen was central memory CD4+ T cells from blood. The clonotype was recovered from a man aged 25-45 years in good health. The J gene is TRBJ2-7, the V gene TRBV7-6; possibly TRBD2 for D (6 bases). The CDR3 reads CASSPGLNYEQYF. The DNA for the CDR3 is TGTGCCAGCAGTCCGGGACTGAACTACGAGCAGTACTTC. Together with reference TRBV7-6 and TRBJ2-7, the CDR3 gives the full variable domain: GAGVSQSPRYKVTKRGQDVALRCDPISGHVSLYWYRQALGQGPEFLTYFNYEAQQDKSGLPNDRFSAERPEGSISTLTIQRTEQRDSAMYRCASSPGLNYEQYFGPGTRLTVT.